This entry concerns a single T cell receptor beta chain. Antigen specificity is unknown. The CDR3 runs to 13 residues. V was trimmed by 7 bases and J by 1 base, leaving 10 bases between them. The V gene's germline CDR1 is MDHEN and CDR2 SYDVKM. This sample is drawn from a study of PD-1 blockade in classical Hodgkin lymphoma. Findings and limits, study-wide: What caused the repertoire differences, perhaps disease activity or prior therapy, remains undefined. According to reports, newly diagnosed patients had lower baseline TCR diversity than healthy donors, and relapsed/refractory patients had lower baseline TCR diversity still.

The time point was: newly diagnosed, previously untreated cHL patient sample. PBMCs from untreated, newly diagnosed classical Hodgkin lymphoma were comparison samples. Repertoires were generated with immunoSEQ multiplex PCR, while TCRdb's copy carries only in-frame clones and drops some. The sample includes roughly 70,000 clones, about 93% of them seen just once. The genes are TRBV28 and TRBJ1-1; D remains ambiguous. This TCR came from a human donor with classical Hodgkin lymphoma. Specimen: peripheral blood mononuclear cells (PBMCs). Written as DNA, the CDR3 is TGTGCCAGCACTCGGACGGAGAACACTGAAGCTTTCTTT. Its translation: CASTRTENTEAFF.